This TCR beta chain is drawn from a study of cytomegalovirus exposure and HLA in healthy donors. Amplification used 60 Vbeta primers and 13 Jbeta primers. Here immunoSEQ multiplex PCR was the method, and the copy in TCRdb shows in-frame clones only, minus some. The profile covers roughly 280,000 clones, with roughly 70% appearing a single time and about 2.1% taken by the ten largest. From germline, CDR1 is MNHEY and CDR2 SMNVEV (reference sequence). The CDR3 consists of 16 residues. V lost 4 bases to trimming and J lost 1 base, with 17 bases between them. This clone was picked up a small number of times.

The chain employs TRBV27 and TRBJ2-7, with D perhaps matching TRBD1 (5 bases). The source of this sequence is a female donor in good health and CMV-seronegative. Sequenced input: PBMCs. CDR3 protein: CASSSVGARISYEQYF. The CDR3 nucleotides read TGTGCCAGCAGTTCCGTAGGGGCGCGTATTTCCTACGAGCAGTACTTC.